The 32 T cell receptor beta chains listed next were all sequenced from one sample in a study of blood T cell repertoires in COVID-19. Produced via immunoSEQ multiplex PCR; TCRdb's table is partial and in-frame only. Here the sample spans 150,000 to 200,000 clones, 85% to 90% being singletons. The source material was peripheral blood. The receptor source for this set is a woman in her 70s with COVID-19, enrolled during active disease.

V is TRBV7-6 and J is TRBJ2-2, with D hard to call. V was cut by 2 bases and J by 2 bases, with 9 bases left in between. Germline CDR1 reads SGHVS; CDR2 reads FNYEAQ. The CDR3 totals 15 residues. The DNA for the CDR3 is TGTGCCAGCAGCTTAAACAATATTAACACCGGGGAGCTGTTTTTT. Translated, it gives CASSLNNINTGELFF.

This clone was counted a single time. V gene TRBV5-1 combines with J gene TRBJ2-7; 10 nucleotides agree with TRBD1. There are 15 residues in the CDR3. The germline CDR1 and CDR2 sequences are SGHRS and YFSETQ. Trimming removed 3 bases from V and 2 bases from J; junction bases left unmatched: 5. DNA of the CDR3: TGCGCCAGCAGCTCAGGGACAGGGGATCCCTACGAGCAGTACTTC. Translated: CASSSGTGDPYEQYF.

The chain employs TRBV11-2 and TRBJ1-1; perhaps TRBD1 as D (6 bases). V was cut by 6 bases and J by 4 bases, with 15 bases left in between. The germline CDR1 and CDR2 sequences are SGHAT and FQNNGV. The CDR3 runs 14 residues. The CDR3 region is CASSPQGFGTEAFF. The CDR3 DNA follows: TGTGCCAGCAGTCCTCAGGGGTTTGGCACTGAAGCTTTCTTT. The variable domain in full, completed from reference TRBV11-2 and TRBJ1-1, reads EAGVAQSPRYKIIEKRQSVAFWCNPISGHATLYWYQQILGQGPKLLIQFQNNGVVDDSQLPKDRFSAERLKGVDSTLKIQPAKLEDSAVYLCASSPQGFGTEAFFGQGTRLTVV.

V is TRBV5-6 and J is TRBJ1-3; 9 positions match TRBD1. The V and J ends lost 2 bases and 0 bases, in that order; junction bases with no gene match: 3. This CDR3 spans 16 amino acids. CDR1 and CDR2 (germline): SGHDT, YYEEEE. The CDR3 coding sequence is TGTGCCAGCAGCTTAGGGACAGGGCACTCTGGAAACACCATATATTTT. Translation gives CASSLGTGHSGNTIYF. Full variable domain (remainder filled in from reference TRBV5-6 and TRBJ1-3): DAGVTQSPTHLIKTRGQQVTLRCSPKSGHDTVSWYQQALGQGPQFIFQYYEEEERQRGNFPDRFSGHQFPNYSSELNVNALLLGDSALYLCASSLGTGHSGNTIYFGEGSWLTVV.

V usage is TRBV5-4 and J usage is TRBJ2-5, with no clear D. Germline V CDR1 and CDR2: SGHNT, YYREEE (reference sequence). V lost 5 bases and J lost 1, with 3 bases in between. This CDR3 has 11 residues. CDR3 coding DNA: TGTGCCAGCAGTATCCAAGAGACCCAGTACTTC. Translating it yields CASSIQETQYF.

In its sample, this clone was seen once. The V and J genes are TRBV12-3 or TRBV12-4 and TRBJ1-2, with 8 bases lining up with TRBD1. V lost 1 base to trimming and J lost 7 bases; unmatched junction nucleotides: 2. The CDR3 has 13 residues. The CDR3 protein is CASSLVTGGGYTF. CDR3 bases: TGTGCCAGCAGTTTAGTCACAGGGGGTGGCTACACCTTC.

The chain recombines TRBV5-4 with TRBJ2-2, with a possible D match to TRBD2 (7 bases). The V end was cut by 0 bases, the J end by 7 bases, with 19 bases between. Germline V CDR1 and CDR2: SGHNT, YYREEE (reference sequence). This CDR3 comprises 17 residues. CDR3 DNA sequence: TGTGCCAGCAGCTTGGATCCGGGGGGCGCGTCTAACGGGGAGCTGTTTTTT. Encoded protein: CASSLDPGGASNGELFF.

This chain uses TRBV4-1 with TRBJ2-1; D might be TRBD2 (5 bases). Trimming shortened V by 0 bases and J by 8 bases, and 20 bases separated the two germline ends. This CDR3 comprises 17 residues. CDR1 is MGHRA, CDR2 YSYEKL, per germline. CDR3 amino acids: CASSQEGVGLRTDEQFF. The DNA of the CDR3 is TGCGCCAGCAGCCAAGAGGGAGTAGGTTTGCGTACCGATGAGCAGTTCTTC.

The rearrangement links TRBV12-3 or TRBV12-4 to TRBJ2-2; D uncertain. The CDR3 is 13 amino acids. V lost 5 bases to trimming and J lost 6 bases, with 10 bases between them. The CDR3 loop reads CASSQRLSGELFF. In DNA, the CDR3 is TGTGCCAGCAGTCAACGACTGTCCGGGGAGCTGTTTTTT.

A few counts support this clone. This chain connects TRBV2 to TRBJ2-7, with 8 positions matching TRBD1. The junction had 8 bases not matched to a gene; V was cut back by 8 bases and J by 2 bases. Germline values: CDR1 SNHLY, CDR2 FYNNEI. The CDR3 spans 14 residues. In nucleotides, the CDR3 is TGTGCCAGCGGTACGGGACAGGACCCCTACGAGCAGTACTTC. This encodes CASGTGQDPYEQYF.

On this clone itself: The same CDR3 also results from other DNA sequences found in this sample. The chain employs TRBV19 and TRBJ1-1; 7 bases fit TRBD1. Germline CDR1 is LNHDA and CDR2 is SQIVND (reference sequence). This CDR3 is built from 14 residues. J lost 0 bases, V lost 4 bases, and 2 bases had no gene match. CDR3 DNA sequence: TGTGCCAGTAGTAGACAGGGCCTGAACACTGAAGCTTTCTTT. It yields the protein CASSRQGLNTEAFF.

This chain links TRBV7-2 with TRBJ2-1; TRBD2 agrees at 10 bases. CDR3 size: 16 residues. Trimming at V came to 0 bases and at J to 8 bases, leaving 7 bases not matched to a gene. CDR1 SGHTA and CDR2 FQGNSA come from the germline V gene. The CDR3 is CASSLAPLAGAYEQFF. CDR3 in DNA: TGTGCCAGCAGCTTAGCCCCGCTAGCGGGAGCCTATGAGCAGTTCTTC.

V usage is TRBV27 and J usage is TRBJ2-5; 7 bases agree with TRBD2. Germline CDR1 and CDR2: MNHEY and SMNVEV (reference sequence). V shed 6 bases, J shed 5 bases, and the junction held 18 bases outside the gene matches. The CDR3 totals 17 residues. CDR3 sequence: CASSPLAEAPLFETQYF. The DNA for the CDR3 is TGTGCCAGCAGCCCGCTAGCGGAGGCACCTCTTTTTGAGACCCAGTACTTC.

The gene calls are TRBV20-1 and TRBJ2-7; TRBD2 might be the D (6 bases). This CDR3 is 14 amino acids long. Germline V gene sequence: CDR1 DFQATT, CDR2 SNEGSKA (reference sequence). Between the trimmed V and J ends, which lost 3 bases and 6 bases, there was a span of 18 bases. CDR3 bases: TGCAGTGCTAGTTTTGCGGGACTGGGGAGCGAGCAGTACTTC. It yields the protein CSASFAGLGSEQYF.

This clone has only one observation. This chain links TRBV15 with TRBJ2-1, with TRBD2 matching 10 bases. The V gene end was trimmed by 0 bases and the J gene end by 4 bases; junction bases not matched to a gene: 0. Germline assignment: CDR1 LNHNV and CDR2 YYDKDF (reference sequence). This CDR3 comprises 15 residues. CDR3 sequence reads: CATSREAGGYNEQFF. DNA for the CDR3: TGTGCCACCAGCAGAGAAGCGGGAGGGTACAATGAGCAGTTCTTC. Full variable domain (rest looked up from reference TRBV15 and TRBJ2-1): DAMVIQNPRYQVTQFGKPVTLSCSQTLNHNVMYWYQQKSSQAPKLLFHYYDKDFNNEADTPDNFQSRRPNTSFCFLDIRSPGLGDTAMYLCATSREAGGYNEQFFGPGTRLTVL.

V usage is TRBV20-1 and J usage is TRBJ1-2; possible D gene TRBD1, 5 bases. CDR1 is DFQATT, CDR2 SNEGSKA, per germline (reference sequence). There are 11 residues in the CDR3. The germline V and J ends were trimmed by 3 bases and 6 bases, with 8 bases remaining between them. Here the CDR3 reads CSASRVDGYTF. CDR3 nucleotides: TGCAGTGCTAGCAGGGTGGATGGCTACACCTTC.

The chain uses TRBV18 and TRBJ2-7; 11 bases line up with TRBD1. The CDR3 consists of 13 residues. Unmatched junction bases numbered 4, after V lost 6 bases and J lost 6 bases. Germline lookup yields CDR1 KGHSH and CDR2 LQKENI. CDR3 in DNA: TGTGCCAGCTCCCTAGGGACAGGGGGCGAGCAGTACTTC. Protein sequence: CASSLGTGGEQYF.

The chain uses TRBV11-3 and TRBJ2-5; 7 positions agree with TRBD1. J was trimmed by 1 base and V by 5 bases; bases with no gene match: 4. The CDR3 sequence is 14 residues long. Germline-derived CDR1 and CDR2 are SGHNT and YENEEA. DNA of the CDR3: TGTGCCAGCAGCCGCCGGGACAGCCAAGAGACCCAGTACTTC. This translates into CASSRRDSQETQYF. The full variable domain, its missing parts supplied by reference TRBV11-3 and TRBJ2-5, is EAGVVQSPRYKIIEKKQPVAFWCNPISGHNTLYWYLQNLGQGPELLIRYENEEAVDDSQLPKDRFSAERLKGVDSTLKIQPAELGDSAVYLCASSRRDSQETQYFGPGTRLLVL.

This sequence joins TRBV9 and TRBJ2-1; 9 nucleotides match TRBD2. Germline CDR1 SGDLS, CDR2 YYNGEE. This CDR3 is 13 amino acids long. Trimming at V came to 7 bases and at J to 12 bases, leaving 11 bases not matched to a gene. CDR3 sequence: CASGVANSGGQFF. CDR3 sequence (DNA): TGTGCCAGCGGAGTGGCAAATAGCGGGGGGCAGTTCTTC.

The chain combines TRBV28 with TRBJ1-2, with unresolved D. The CDR3 length is 13 residues. V lost 7 bases and J 6 bases, leaving 15 bases between the germline ends. Germline assignment: CDR1 MDHEN and CDR2 SYDVKM. CDR3 DNA: TGTGCCAGCACCACCGGCGGTCCCCATGGCTACACCTTC. It codes for CASTTGGPHGYTF.

The chain couples TRBV5-1 to TRBJ1-1; D call uncertain. Trimming took off 2 bases at V and 1 base at J, with 9 bases between the two ends. CDR1 SGHRS and CDR2 YFSETQ come from the germline V gene. This CDR3 comprises 14 residues. CDR3 sequence (DNA): TGCGCCAGCAGCTTTTCAGCTAGGAACACTGAAGCTTTCTTT. As protein: CASSFSARNTEAFF.

This sequence joins TRBV20-1 and TRBJ1-2, with D maybe TRBD1 (5 bases). This CDR3 has 11 residues. Trimming took off 5 bases at V and 8 bases at J, with 12 bases between the two ends. The germline V gene encodes CDR1 DFQATT and CDR2 SNEGSKA (reference sequence). CDR3 coding DNA: TGCAGTGCTTCGACTAGGGGAGGCTACACCTTC. Residues: CSASTRGGYTF.

The CDR3 nucleotides are TGTGCCAGCAGAGAGCGGGATACAGGCTACGAGCAGTACTTC. This gives the protein CASRERDTGYEQYF. The rearrangement uses TRBV28 and TRBJ2-7; 7 bases are a match to TRBD2. This CDR3 has 14 amino acids. Germline V gene sequence: CDR1 MDHEN, CDR2 SYDVKM. V lost 6 bases to trimming and J lost 3 bases; unmatched junction nucleotides: 8.

This clone was observed a single time. The V gene is TRBV7-8, the J gene TRBJ2-2; tentatively, D is TRBD1 (7 bases). The CDR3 is made up of 17 amino acids. The V gene's germline CDR1 is SGHVS and CDR2 FQNEAQ. Trimming stripped 1 base from V and 7 bases from J, with 19 bases between. DNA of the CDR3: TGTGCCAGCAGCTTAGTTGGAGGGACAGTTTTGCTCGGGGAGCTGTTTTTT. Translated, it gives CASSLVGGTVLLGELFF.

V is TRBV27 and J is TRBJ2-1; 9 nucleotides agree with TRBD2. Unmatched junction bases numbered 13, after V lost 5 bases and J lost 5 bases. This CDR3 is built from 17 residues. The germline gives CDR1 MNHEY, CDR2 SMNVEV (reference sequence). CDR3 bases: TGTGCCAGCAGTCTGTCAAGCGGGAGGTTACAGGACAATGAGCAGTTCTTC. Translated, it gives CASSLSSGRLQDNEQFF.

This clone has a single count. The chain combines TRBV10-3 with TRBJ1-3, with D unclear. This CDR3 is 14 amino acids long. Germline V lookup: CDR1 ENHRY, CDR2 SYGVKD. V lost 4 bases and J 0 bases, leaving 7 bases between the germline ends. The CDR3 is CAISVGSSGNTIYF. Written as DNA, the CDR3 is TGTGCCATCAGTGTTGGGAGCTCTGGAAACACCATATATTTT.

This chain joins TRBV3-1 (or the pseudogene TRBV3-2) and TRBJ2-1; possible D gene TRBD2, 6 bases. CDR1 is LGHDT and CDR2 is YNNKEL in the germline V gene (reference sequence). V was trimmed by 0 bases and J by 0 bases, leaving 15 bases between them. The CDR3 covers 18 residues. The CDR3 DNA follows: TGTGCCAGCAGCCAAGATCAGGCGGGATCGGTCTCCTACAATGAGCAGTTCTTC. This gives the protein CASSQDQAGSVSYNEQFF.

The chain's CDR3 is CASGRGLVSRGNNEQFF. CDR3 bases: TGTGCCAGCGGACGGGGTTTAGTATCGCGGGGAAACAATGAGCAGTTCTTC. V and J are TRBV14 and TRBJ2-1, with D maybe TRBD2 (6 bases). The CDR3 is made up of 17 amino acids. Germline V gene data show CDR1 as SGHDN and CDR2 as FVKESK. Trimming took 8 bases from V and 5 from J, leaving 25 bases between them.

CDR3 nucleotides: TGTGCCAGCAGGGAACCGGGACAGGGTGGAGAAAAACTGTTTTTT. It yields the protein CASREPGQGGEKLFF. This chain connects TRBV28 to TRBJ1-4; 9 positions match TRBD1. Germline V CDR1 and CDR2: MDHEN, SYDVKM. The V and J ends lost 6 bases and 8 bases, in that order; junction bases with no gene match: 10. The CDR3 length is 15 residues. The variable domain in full, with the rest retrieved from reference TRBV28 and TRBJ1-4, is DVKVTQSSRYLVKRTGEKVFLECVQDMDHENMFWYRQDPGLGLRLIYFSYDVKMKEKGDIPEGYSVSREKKERFSLILESASTNQTSMYLCASREPGQGGEKLFFGSGTQLSVL.

J is TRBJ2-1 and V is TRBV10-3; 12 bases match TRBD2. The J segment lost 9 bases and the V segment lost 4 bases, leaving 4 bases of the junction unmatched. Germline CDR1 is ENHRY and CDR2 is SYGVKD. The length of the CDR3 is 14 residues. The CDR3 bases are TGTGCCATCAGTGGACTAGCGGGAGTGGGTGAGCAGTTCTTC. Amino acid sequence: CAISGLAGVGEQFF.

The chain recombines TRBV27 with TRBJ1-4; 8 bases match TRBD1. The V gene end was trimmed by 6 bases and the J gene end by 7 bases; junction bases not matched to a gene: 4. This CDR3 has 13 residues. The germline V gene has CDR1 MNHEY and CDR2 SMNVEV (reference sequence). CDR3 in amino acids: CASRTGTGEKLFF. CDR3 nucleotide sequence: TGTGCCAGCAGAACCGGGACAGGTGAAAAACTGTTTTTT.

V and J are TRBV19 and TRBJ2-3; 9 bases match TRBD1. The V segment lost 6 bases and the J segment 3 bases; nucleotides outside the gene matches: 7. Germline V gene lookup returns CDR1 LNHDA and CDR2 SQIVND (reference sequence). The CDR3 consists of 15 residues. CDR3 nucleotide sequence: TGTGCCAGTAGGGGGACAGGGACGGAAACAGATACGCAGTATTTT. Protein product: CASRGTGTETDTQYF.